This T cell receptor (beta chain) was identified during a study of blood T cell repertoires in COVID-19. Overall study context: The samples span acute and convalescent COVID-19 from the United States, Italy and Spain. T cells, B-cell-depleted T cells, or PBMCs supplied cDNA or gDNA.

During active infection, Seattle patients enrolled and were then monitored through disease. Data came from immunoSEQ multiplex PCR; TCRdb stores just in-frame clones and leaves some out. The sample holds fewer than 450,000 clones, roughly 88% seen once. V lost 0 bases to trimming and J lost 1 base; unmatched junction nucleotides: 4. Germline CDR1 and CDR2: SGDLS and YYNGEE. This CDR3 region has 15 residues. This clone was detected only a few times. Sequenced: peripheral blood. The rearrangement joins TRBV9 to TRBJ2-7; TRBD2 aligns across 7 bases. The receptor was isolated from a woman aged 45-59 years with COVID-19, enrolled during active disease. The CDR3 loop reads CASSVAPSGSYEQYF. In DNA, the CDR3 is TGTGCCAGCAGCGTAGCTCCTAGCGGTTCCTACGAGCAGTACTTC.